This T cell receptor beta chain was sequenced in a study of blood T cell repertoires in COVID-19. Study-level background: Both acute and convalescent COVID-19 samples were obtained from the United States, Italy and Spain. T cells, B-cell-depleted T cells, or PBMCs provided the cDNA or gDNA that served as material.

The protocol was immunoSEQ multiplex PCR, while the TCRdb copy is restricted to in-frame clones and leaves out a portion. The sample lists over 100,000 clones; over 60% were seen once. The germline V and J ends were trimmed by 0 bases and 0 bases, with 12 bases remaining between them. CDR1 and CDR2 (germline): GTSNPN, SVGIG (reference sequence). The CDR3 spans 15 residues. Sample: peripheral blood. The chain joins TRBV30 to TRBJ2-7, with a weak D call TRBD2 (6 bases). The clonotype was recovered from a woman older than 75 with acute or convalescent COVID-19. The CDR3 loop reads CAWSVTSTSSYEQYF. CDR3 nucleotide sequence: TGTGCCTGGAGTGTTACTAGCACGAGCTCCTACGAGCAGTACTTC.